A selection of T cell receptor beta chains follows, all from one sample in a study of blood T cells in healthy people across ages. One entry per CDR3 protein results from TCRdb running MiXCR on the 5' RACE reads. The sample has more than 1,000,000 distinct CDR3 sequences; approximately 25% are singletons. These data also formed part of another study, on T cells of mothers and their children.

The specimen sequenced was blood. The source of these receptors is a girl aged 2 to 9 in good health. CDR3s include the opening cysteine and the closing phenylalanine or tryptophan. The D gene is left open where the match is weak. The size of a clone is reported for some rows only, either as once, few or many, or as a class for expanded clones.

>few|TRBD2|TRBJ2-7|TRBV20-1
CSARGAGLAGLGSHEQYF
TGCAGTGCTAGAGGGGCAGGACTAGCGGGCCTAGGGTCCCACGAGCAGTACTTC
>-|-|TRBJ2-2|TRBV4-3
CASSQDLGGSTGELFF
TGCGCCAGCAGCCAAGATCTAGGGGGGAGCACCGGGGAGCTGTTTTTT
>once|-|TRBJ1-5|TRBV7-2
CASSPAGRQPQHF
TGTGCCAGCAGCCCCGCAGGGCGGCAGCCCCAGCATTTT
>few|-|TRBJ2-7|TRBV2
CASSDSWLARRETYEQYF
TGTGCCAGCAGTGATTCGTGGCTAGCCCGCCGGGAAACCTACGAGCAGTACTTC
>few|-|TRBJ1-1|TRBV6-2/TRBV6-3
CASGVAVNTEAFF
TGTGCCAGCGGTGTGGCAGTGAACACTGAAGCTTTCTTT
>-|-|TRBJ2-3|TRBV7-2
CASSFGRRTDTQYF
TGTGCCAGCAGCTTCGGACGGCGCACAGATACGCAGTATTTT
>few|-|TRBJ2-1|TRBV20-1
CSARDVSRGRDNEQFF
TGCAGTGCTAGAGACGTTAGCAGGGGACGGGACAATGAGCAGTTCTTC
>few|TRBD1|TRBJ2-5|TRBV5-1
CASSEDRDGQYF
TGCGCCAGCTCTGAGGACAGGGATGGCCAGTACTTC
>-|TRBD1|TRBJ2-7|TRBV2
CASRAGTGVNEQYF
TGTGCCAGCAGGGCGGGGACAGGGGTTAACGAGCAGTACTTC
>few|-|TRBJ1-2|TRBV7-9
CAAGGPMDLYGYTF
TGTGCAGCGGGGGGCCCCATGGACCTCTATGGCTACACCTTC
>few|-|TRBJ2-1|TRBV5-1
CASSLAGARGNEQFF
TGCGCCAGCAGCTTGGCGGGGGCGCGAGGCAATGAGCAGTTCTTC
>few|-|TRBJ2-3|TRBV3-1
CASSRRGLTDTQYF
TGTGCCAGCAGCCGGCGGGGGCTCACAGATACGCAGTATTTT
>few|-|TRBJ2-1|TRBV28
CASSFMGGGNEQFF
TGTGCCAGCAGTTTTATGGGGGGAGGAAATGAGCAGTTCTTC
>few|TRBD1|TRBJ1-2|TRBV12-3/TRBV12-4
CASSYLGQGGTF
TGTGCCAGCAGTTACCTAGGACAGGGCGGCACCTTC
>-|-|TRBJ1-4|TRBV4-3
CASSQDLAEGINEKLFF
TGCGCCAGCAGCCAAGATCTCGCCGAGGGAATCAATGAAAAACTGTTTTTT
>-|-|TRBJ2-7|TRBV5-1
CASKTTKVGPRGGEQYF
TGCGCCAGCAAAACCACCAAGGTTGGGCCAAGAGGGGGCGAGCAGTACTTC
>few|-|TRBJ2-5|TRBV24-1
CATSDFIGDLMRETQYF
TGTGCCACCAGTGATTTTATAGGGGACCTTATGAGGGAGACCCAGTACTTC
>once|-|TRBJ1-5|TRBV10-3
CAISESPGNQPQHF
TGTGCCATCAGTGAGTCGCCCGGTAATCAGCCCCAGCATTTT
>-|TRBD2|TRBJ2-1|TRBV19
CASSKGTSGAIGYEQFF
TGTGCCAGTAGTAAGGGGACTAGCGGGGCCATTGGGTATGAGCAGTTCTTC
>-|TRBD2|TRBJ2-5|TRBV6-2/TRBV6-3
CASTSGLAAITQETQYF
TGTGCCAGCACCTCGGGACTAGCGGCAATTACACAAGAGACCCAGTACTTC
>-|TRBD1|TRBJ1-4|TRBV5-1
CASSSRQGAKNEKLFF
TGCGCCAGCAGCTCGCGACAGGGGGCCAAAAATGAAAAACTGTTTTTT
>-|TRBD2|TRBJ2-1|TRBV5-4
CASSLALAAGEQFF
TGTGCCAGCAGCTTGGCGCTAGCGGCGGGTGAGCAGTTCTTC
>few|TRBD1|TRBJ1-3|TRBV6-6
CASSHRGLRGNTIYF
TGTGCCAGCAGTCACAGGGGGCTACGGGGAAACACCATATATTTT
>-|-|TRBJ2-5|TRBV25-1
CASSVDEAQETQYF
TGTGCCAGCAGTGTTGACGAGGCCCAAGAGACCCAGTACTTC
>few|-|TRBJ1-2|TRBV20-1
CSAIGGGASFDGYTF
TGCAGTGCTATTGGGGGGGGCGCAAGTTTCGATGGCTACACCTTC
>-|TRBD2|TRBJ2-7|TRBV4-1
CASSQDRLAEAYEQYF
TGCGCCAGCAGCCAAGATAGGCTAGCGGAGGCCTACGAGCAGTACTTC
>-|TRBD2|TRBJ2-3|TRBV5-1
CASSSTGLAPTDTQYF
TGCGCCAGCAGCTCAACGGGACTAGCGCCCACAGATACGCAGTATTTT
>few|-|TRBJ2-2|TRBV29-1
CSVEGAANTGELFF
TGCAGCGTTGAGGGGGCAGCGAACACCGGGGAGCTGTTTTTT
>few|-|TRBJ1-2|TRBV29-1
CSVESFEDLNYGYTF
TGCAGCGTTGAATCTTTTGAGGACCTAAACTATGGCTACACCTTC
>few|-|TRBJ1-1|TRBV27
CASQAFVEGTEAFF
TGTGCCTCTCAGGCCTTCGTCGAGGGGACTGAAGCTTTCTTT
>once|-|TRBJ2-5|TRBV29-1
CSTTAETQYF
TGCAGCACCACGGCAGAGACCCAGTACTTC
>-|-|TRBJ2-6|TRBV28
CASRPPGGPGANVLTF
TGTGCCAGCAGGCCGCCTGGTGGTCCTGGGGCCAACGTCCTGACTTTC
>few|-|TRBJ2-7|TRBV6-1
CASSELAGAGYEQYF
TGTGCCAGCAGTGAATTGGCAGGGGCAGGCTACGAGCAGTACTTC
>-|-|TRBJ1-4|TRBV28
CASSGGEGHRNEKLFF
TGTGCCAGCAGTGGGGGTGAGGGGCATAGGAATGAAAAACTGTTTTTT
>-|-|TRBJ2-7|TRBV28
CASRGLAPYEQYF
TGTGCCAGCCGGGGACTCGCGCCCTACGAGCAGTACTTC
>few|-|TRBJ2-7|TRBV7-2
CASSFGQADAYEQYF
TGTGCCAGCAGCTTTGGCCAAGCGGATGCCTACGAGCAGTACTTC
>few|TRBD2|TRBJ2-3|TRBV6-6
CASTPMVRGGGDTQYF
TGTGCCAGCACCCCTATGGTACGGGGGGGCGGAGATACGCAGTATTTT
>-|TRBD2|TRBJ2-1|TRBV20-1
CSAGGLAETNEQFF
TGCAGTGCTGGAGGACTAGCGGAGACGAATGAGCAGTTCTTC
>-|TRBD1|TRBJ2-5|TRBV12-3/TRBV12-4
CASSLPRDRAEGRETQYF
TGTGCCAGCAGTTTACCCCGGGACAGGGCGGAGGGGAGAGAGACCCAGTACTTC
>few|-|TRBJ1-5|TRBV3-1
CASSQRREQPQHF
TGTGCCAGCAGCCAGCGGAGGGAACAGCCCCAGCATTTT
>-|-|TRBJ2-3|TRBV6-2/TRBV6-3
CASRGYGSTDTQYF
TGTGCCAGCAGGGGGTACGGGAGCACAGATACGCAGTATTTT